Below, one T cell receptor (beta chain) is given with its context. These data belong to a study of blood T cell repertoires in COVID-19. For the study at large: The study drew acute and convalescent COVID-19 samples from the United States, Italy and Spain.

This CDR3 region has 15 residues. Trimming shortened V by 5 bases and J by 2 bases, and 15 bases separated the two germline ends. CDR1 is SEHNR and CDR2 is FQNEAQ in the germline V gene (reference sequence). Original processing methods: The assay estimated nucleated cells by amplifying reference gene primers. The data were produced by immunoSEQ multiplex PCR, yet TCRdb's version contains in-frame clones alone and is incomplete. For V, J and clone size, that table is used; D and trimming come from the DNA. Counted here are approximately 120,000 clones, roughly 80% occurring once; the ten biggest clones make up around 4.2%.

Sequences were obtained from peripheral blood. V and J are TRBV7-9 and TRBJ1-2, with D unclear. The receptor was isolated from a human donor in a cohort sampled during active or convalescent COVID-19. The CDR3 bases are TGTGCCAGCAGCCTCTCTTCCGGGAAAAACTATGGCTACACCTTC. It is translated as CASSLSSGKNYGYTF.